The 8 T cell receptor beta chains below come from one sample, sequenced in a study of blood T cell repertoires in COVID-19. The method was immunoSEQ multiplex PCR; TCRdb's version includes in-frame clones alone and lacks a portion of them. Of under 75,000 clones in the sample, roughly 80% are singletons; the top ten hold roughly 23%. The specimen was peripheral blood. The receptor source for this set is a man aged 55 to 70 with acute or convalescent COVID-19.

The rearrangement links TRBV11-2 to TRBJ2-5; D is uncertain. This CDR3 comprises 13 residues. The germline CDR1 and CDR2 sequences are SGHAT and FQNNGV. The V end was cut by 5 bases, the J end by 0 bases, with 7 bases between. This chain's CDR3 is CASSVHYQETQYF. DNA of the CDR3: TGTGCCAGCAGCGTTCATTACCAAGAGACCCAGTACTTC.

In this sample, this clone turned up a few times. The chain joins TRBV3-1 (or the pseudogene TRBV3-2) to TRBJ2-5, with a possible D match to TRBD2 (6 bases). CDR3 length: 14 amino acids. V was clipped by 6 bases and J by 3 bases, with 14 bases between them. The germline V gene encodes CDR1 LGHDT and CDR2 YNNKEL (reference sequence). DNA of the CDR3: TGTGCCAGCAGAACCGGGAGTGACGAAGAGACCCAGTACTTC. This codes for CASRTGSDEETQYF.

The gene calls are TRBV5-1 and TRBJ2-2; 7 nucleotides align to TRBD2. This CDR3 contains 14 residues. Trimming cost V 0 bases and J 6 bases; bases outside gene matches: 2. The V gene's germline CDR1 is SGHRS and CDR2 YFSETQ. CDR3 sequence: CASSLERGAGELFF. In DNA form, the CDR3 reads TGCGCCAGCAGCTTGGAACGGGGGGCCGGGGAGCTGTTTTTT. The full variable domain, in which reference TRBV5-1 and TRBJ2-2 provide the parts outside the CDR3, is KAGVTQTPRYLIKTRGQQVTLSCSPISGHRSVSWYQQTPGQGLQFLFEYFSETQRNKGNFPGRFSGRQFSNSRSEMNVSTLELGDSALYLCASSLERGAGELFFGEGSRLTVL.

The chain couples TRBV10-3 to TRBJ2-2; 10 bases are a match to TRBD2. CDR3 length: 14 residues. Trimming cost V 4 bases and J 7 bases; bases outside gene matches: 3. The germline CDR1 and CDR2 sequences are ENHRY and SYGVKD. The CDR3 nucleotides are TGTGCCATCAGTGCGGGACTAGCGAGCGGGGAGCTGTTTTTT. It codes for CAISAGLASGELFF.

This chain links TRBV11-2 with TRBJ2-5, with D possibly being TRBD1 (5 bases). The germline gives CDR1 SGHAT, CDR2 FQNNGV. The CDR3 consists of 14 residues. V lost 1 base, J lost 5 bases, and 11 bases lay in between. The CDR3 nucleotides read TGTGCCAGCAGCTTAGCGTGGGGCAGGGAGACCCAGTACTTC. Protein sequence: CASSLAWGRETQYF. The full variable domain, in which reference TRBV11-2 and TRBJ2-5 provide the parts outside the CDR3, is EAGVAQSPRYKIIEKRQSVAFWCNPISGHATLYWYQQILGQGPKLLIQFQNNGVVDDSQLPKDRFSAERLKGVDSTLKIQPAKLEDSAVYLCASSLAWGRETQYFGPGTRLLVL.

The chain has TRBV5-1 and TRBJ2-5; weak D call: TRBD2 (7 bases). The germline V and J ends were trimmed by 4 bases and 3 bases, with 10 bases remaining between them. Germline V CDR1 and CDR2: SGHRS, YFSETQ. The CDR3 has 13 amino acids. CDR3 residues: CASSQGTKETQYF. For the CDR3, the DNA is TGCGCCAGCAGCCAGGGGACTAAAGAGACCCAGTACTTC.

In DNA, the CDR3 is TGTGCCAGCAGCTTGCAAGGACTAGCCAAAAACATTCAGTACTTC. Encoded protein: CASSLQGLAKNIQYF. The chain carries TRBV7-2 and TRBJ2-4, with D perhaps matching TRBD2 (5 bases). This CDR3 contains 15 residues. V lost 3 bases, J lost 0 bases, and 9 bases lay in between. Germline V lookup: CDR1 SGHTA, CDR2 FQGNSA.

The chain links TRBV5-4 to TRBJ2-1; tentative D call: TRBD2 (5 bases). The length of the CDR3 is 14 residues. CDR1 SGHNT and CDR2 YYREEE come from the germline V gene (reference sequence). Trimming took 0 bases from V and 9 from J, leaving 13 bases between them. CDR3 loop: CASSLGSLAGEQFF. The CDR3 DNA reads TGTGCCAGCAGCTTGGGTAGTCTCGCGGGTGAGCAGTTCTTC.